The 26 T cell receptor beta chains listed next were all sequenced from one sample in a study of T cells after yellow fever vaccination. TCRdb re-analysed the 5' RACE reads in MiXCR, keeping a single row per CDR3 protein. The sample yields approximately 550,000 distinct CDR3 sequences, less than 20% seen once. The sequenced sample was PBMCs, obtained 15 days after the yellow fever booster vaccination. The receptors come from a man under 40 who received the YFV17D yellow fever vaccine.

This clonotype was counted only a few times. The J gene is TRBJ2-7, the V gene TRBV11-2; 8 nucleotides agree with TRBD1. V trimming: 6 bases; J trimming: 5 bases; junction bases outside the gene matches: 12. The germline V gene encodes CDR1 SGHAT and CDR2 FQNNGV. CDR3 length: 15 amino acids. The CDR3 DNA sequence: TGTGCCAGCAGGTTAACTGACAGGGGTCCCCACGAGCAGTACTTC. This gives the protein CASRLTDRGPHEQYF.

The chain carries TRBV7-2 and TRBJ2-3; 13 bases match TRBD2. This CDR3 is 16 amino acids long. The germline V gene has CDR1 SGHTA and CDR2 FQGNSA. Losses at the gene ends were 5 bases for V and 5 bases for J; bases not matched to a gene: 7. The CDR3, as DNA: TGTGCCAGCAGCACCACTAGCGGGAGGGCCAAAGATACGCAGTATTTT. Translation gives CASSTTSGRAKDTQYF.

The rearrangement uses TRBV5-1 and TRBJ2-5; 10 positions agree with TRBD2. The germline gives CDR1 SGHRS, CDR2 YFSETQ. The CDR3 has 15 amino acids. V lost 1 base to trimming and J lost 4 bases; unmatched junction nucleotides: 4. The CDR3: CASSLTSGMVETQYF. The CDR3 DNA reads as TGCGCCAGCAGCTTGACTAGCGGGATGGTAGAGACCCAGTACTTC.

This clonotype was recorded many times. The chain is built from TRBV2 and TRBJ2-3; 7 bases are shared with TRBD2. The germline V gene has CDR1 SNHLY and CDR2 FYNNEI. The ends lost 7 bases at V and 6 bases at J; junction bases unmatched: 4. The CDR3 is 12 residues long. In nucleotides, the CDR3 is TGTGCCAGCATGGCTAGCGGTGATACGCAGTATTTT. Its protein is CASMASGDTQYF.

This clonotype showed up just a few times. The rearrangement links TRBV12-3 or TRBV12-4 to TRBJ1-2; perhaps TRBD1 as D (5 bases). The CDR3 totals 16 residues. V dropped 2 bases and J dropped 8 bases, with 21 bases sitting between them. The CDR3 spells CASSLTGGATSGGYTF. The CDR3 DNA reads as TGTGCCAGCAGTTTAACGGGAGGGGCCACCTCCGGGGGCTACACCTTC.

This clonotype was observed a handful of times. The chain joins TRBV20-1 to TRBJ1-6; D might be TRBD1 (5 bases). The germline gives CDR1 DFQATT, CDR2 SNEGSKA (reference sequence). This CDR3 comprises 14 residues. The V and J ends lost 6 bases and 3 bases respectively, with 12 bases between them. This CDR3 is CSARKTGYNSPLHF. CDR3 sequence (DNA): TGCAGTGCGAGGAAAACAGGCTATAATTCACCCCTCCACTTT.

This clonotype was recorded a few times. CDR3: CASSFGTMDFEQYF. The CDR3 region has the DNA TGTGCCAGCAGCTTCGGGACAATGGACTTTGAGCAGTACTTC. The chain has TRBV5-5 and TRBJ2-7; perhaps TRBD1 as D (6 bases). Germline V gene sequence: CDR1 SGHKS, CDR2 YYEKEE (reference sequence). V was pared by 2 bases and J by 7 bases, with 16 bases between. This CDR3 comprises 14 residues.

The chain combines TRBV6-1 with TRBJ2-1, with TRBD1 identical over 9 bases. With V trimmed by 6 bases and J by 7 bases, 7 bases remained unmatched. The length of the CDR3 is 14 residues. Germline V lookup: CDR1 MNHNS, CDR2 SASEGT. CDR3 amino acids: CASRPGTGKNEQFF. The CDR3 nucleotides read TGTGCCAGCAGACCCGGGACAGGGAAGAATGAGCAGTTCTTC.

Written as DNA, the CDR3 is TGTGCCAGCAGTTTATCGCGGACTAGCGGGATCTCCTACAATGAGCAGTTCTTC. It codes for CASSLSRTSGISYNEQFF. The rearrangement uses TRBV27 and TRBJ2-1; the match to TRBD2 covers 12 bases. The CDR3 runs 18 residues. Germline CDR1 is MNHEY and CDR2 is SMNVEV (reference sequence). The junction had 3 bases not matched to a gene; V was cut back by 0 bases and J by 0 bases.

V gene TRBV11-2 combines with J gene TRBJ1-2, with 7 bases fitting TRBD1. J was trimmed by 6 bases and V by 0 bases; bases with no gene match: 7. CDR3 size: 15 residues. Germline V gene lookup returns CDR1 SGHAT and CDR2 FQNNGV. The chain's CDR3 is CASSLDLGGPHGYTF. Written as DNA, the CDR3 is TGTGCCAGCAGCTTAGATCTAGGGGGCCCTCATGGCTACACCTTC.

The chain uses TRBV29-1 and TRBJ2-5, with D perhaps TRBD1 or TRBD2 (6 bases each). Looked up from germline, CDR1 is SQVTM and CDR2 is ANQGSEA. V gave up 1 base and J gave up 2 bases, with 17 bases separating them. The length of the CDR3 is 16 residues. Here the CDR3 DNA reads TGCAGCGTTGAAGGGGGGGCCCTAACCGCACAAGAGACCCAGTACTTC. Its translation: CSVEGGALTAQETQYF.

The V gene is TRBV20-1, the J gene TRBJ2-1, with D possibly TRBD2 on 6 matching bases. From germline, CDR1 is DFQATT and CDR2 SNEGSKA (reference sequence). The CDR3 has 12 residues. The germline V and J ends were trimmed by 5 bases and 6 bases, with 11 bases remaining between them. The CDR3 DNA reads as TGCAGTGCTGGGGACTTGACCAATGAGCAGTTCTTC. This codes for CSAGDLTNEQFF.

The gene calls are TRBV3-1 and TRBJ1-2, with TRBD1 as a possible D gene (5 bases). Germline lookup yields CDR1 LGHDT and CDR2 YNNKEL (reference sequence). The V gene lost 6 bases and the J gene lost 2 bases, with 13 bases spanning the gap. The CDR3 is 14 amino acids. The CDR3 here is CASRVAQGNYGYTF. CDR3 coding DNA: TGTGCCAGCAGAGTTGCGCAGGGAAACTATGGCTACACCTTC.

The chain carries TRBV20-1 and TRBJ2-1; D is tentatively TRBD1 or TRBD2 (5 bases each). Trimming left V 6 bases short and J 6 bases short, with 15 bases between. Germline assignment: CDR1 DFQATT and CDR2 SNEGSKA (reference sequence). The CDR3 is 13 residues long. The CDR3 loop reads CSAADKFPNEQFF. CDR3 DNA sequence: TGCAGTGCAGCGGACAAATTTCCCAATGAGCAGTTCTTC.

This chain uses TRBV29-1 with TRBJ2-3, with a weak D call TRBD2 (6 bases). The CDR3 has 14 residues. Trimming pared 5 bases from V and 4 bases from J, leaving 16 bases between. Germline-derived CDR1 and CDR2 are SQVTM and ANQGSEA. CDR3: CSVNLGLHSDTQYF. In DNA form, the CDR3 reads TGCAGCGTTAATTTGGGACTTCACTCAGATACGCAGTATTTT.

The gene calls are TRBV24-1 and TRBJ2-1; D is uncertain. V gave up 10 bases and J gave up 5 bases, with 11 bases separating them. Germline V gene lookup returns CDR1 KGHDR and CDR2 SFDVKD. CDR3 size: 12 residues. CDR3 in DNA: TGTGCCACGCCCTCCGCTCACAATGAGCAGTTCTTC. Protein product: CATPSAHNEQFF.

This clonotype was seen a handful of times. This rearrangement joins TRBV9 to TRBJ2-4, with D maybe TRBD2 (7 bases). V lost 4 bases and J lost 5, with 19 bases in between. Germline values: CDR1 SGDLS, CDR2 YYNGEE. This CDR3 contains 16 residues. This CDR3 reads CASSKSPSGGENIQYF. The CDR3, as DNA: TGTGCCAGCAGCAAAAGCCCCTCGGGGGGCGAAAACATTCAGTACTTC.

This sequence joins TRBV20-1 and TRBJ1-1; D ambiguous. The CDR3 consists of 14 residues. In germline, CDR1 is DFQATT, CDR2 SNEGSKA (reference sequence). Trimming pared 7 bases from V and 1 base from J, leaving 16 bases between. CDR3 sequence reads: CSVLTRSENTEAFF. The DNA for the CDR3 is TGCAGTGTTCTGACCAGGTCCGAGAACACTGAAGCTTTCTTT.

This clonotype was counted only a few times. The CDR3 is CASSLATSQETQYF. CDR3 nucleotides: TGTGCCAGCAGCTTGGCCACATCACAAGAGACCCAGTACTTC. The chain links TRBV5-4 to TRBJ2-5; D remains ambiguous. The V end was cut by 0 bases, the J end by 2 bases, with 8 bases between. Germline V gives CDR1 SGHNT, CDR2 YYREEE (reference sequence). The CDR3 has 14 amino acids.

This chain links TRBV18 with TRBJ2-4; TRBD2 might be the D (6 bases). Trimming left V 3 bases short and J 0 bases short, with 12 bases between. The CDR3 totals 16 residues. The germline CDR1 and CDR2 sequences are KGHSH and LQKENI. Here the CDR3 reads CASSPQTRIAKNIQYF. For the CDR3, the DNA is TGTGCCAGCTCACCCCAGACTAGAATAGCCAAAAACATTCAGTACTTC. Supplemented by reference TRBV18 and TRBJ2-4, the full variable domain reads NAGVMQNPRHLVRRRGQEARLRCSPMKGHSHVYWYRQLPEEGLKFMVYLQKENIIDESGMPKERFSAEFPKEGPSILRIQQVVRGDSAAYFCASSPQTRIAKNIQYFGAGTRLSVL.

This clonotype was observed a few times. The chain has TRBV19 and TRBJ2-6, with D tentatively TRBD1 (6 bases). Germline CDR1 and CDR2: LNHDA and SQIVND (reference sequence). The length of the CDR3 is 18 residues. Between the trimmed V and J ends, which lost 2 bases and 0 bases, there was a span of 14 bases. The CDR3 DNA follows: TGTGCCAGTAGTATATCGGACAGAATAAGCTCTGGGGCCAACGTCCTGACTTTC. Its translation: CASSISDRISSGANVLTF.

There are a few counts of this clonotype. V usage is TRBV20-1 and J usage is TRBJ2-7; D remains unclear. The V gene lost 7 bases and the J gene lost 3 bases, with 16 bases spanning the gap. CDR1 and CDR2 from the germline V gene are DFQATT and SNEGSKA (reference sequence). The CDR3 covers 13 residues. The CDR3 region has the DNA TGCAGTGGTAAGGTATCGGCTTACTACGAGCAGTACTTC. Protein sequence: CSGKVSAYYEQYF.

This chain links TRBV20-1 with TRBJ2-7; 8 nucleotides line up with TRBD1. In germline, CDR1 is DFQATT, CDR2 SNEGSKA (reference sequence). V lost 4 bases, J lost 6 bases, and 14 bases stayed unmatched. This CDR3 region has 15 residues. The CDR3 is CSATFRTGISGEQYF. Here the CDR3 DNA reads TGCAGTGCTACCTTCCGGACAGGGATTTCTGGCGAGCAGTACTTC.

This clonotype was seen a handful of times. The chain couples TRBV20-1 to TRBJ2-5, with D possibly being TRBD2 (6 bases). Germline loops: CDR1 DFQATT, CDR2 SNEGSKA (reference sequence). Trimming took off 2 bases at V and 5 bases at J, with 6 bases between the two ends. The CDR3 consists of 11 residues. The CDR3 reads CSARLAETQYF. CDR3 sequence (DNA): TGCAGTGCTAGACTAGCGGAGACCCAGTACTTC.

A few counts support this clonotype. The chain recombines TRBV5-1 with TRBJ2-5, with D uncertain. The V and J ends lost 4 bases and 4 bases respectively, with 11 bases between them. The germline CDR1 and CDR2 sequences are SGHRS and YFSETQ. This CDR3 contains 13 residues. DNA of the CDR3: TGCGCCAGCAGCGAAGGGTATGGAGAGACCCAGTACTTC. Protein: CASSEGYGETQYF.

The chain joins TRBV27 to TRBJ2-3; tentative D call: TRBD1 (6 bases). CDR1 is MNHEY, CDR2 SMNVEV, per germline (reference sequence). The CDR3 has 13 residues. The V gene lost 2 bases and the J gene lost 4 bases, with 7 bases spanning the gap. The CDR3 nucleotides read TGTGCCAGCAGTTTAAAGGGGGCAGATACGCAGTATTTT. This codes for CASSLKGADTQYF.